The TCR beta chain under discussion was sequenced for a study of T-cell reconstitution after alpha-beta-depleted transplantation in children. Details on this clonotype: Its antigen is as yet unknown.

Study-level findings and limits: It was newly produced T cells that mostly accounted for T-cell counts and diversity one year after transplant. Several hundred graft clones that had expanded were reportedly the source of alpha-beta T cells about two months after transplant. Elevated TCRbeta diversity at day 60 was traced, in some patients, to surviving recipient T cells and thymic progenitors.

This CDR3 has 14 amino acids. V shed 0 bases and J shed 3 bases, with 9 bases lying between them. Germline CDR1 reads MNHEY; CDR2 reads SVGAGI. A library of TCRbeta sequences, prepared with unique molecular identifiers, was generated. TCRdb re-derived calls from the PCR reads in MiXCR, one entry per CDR3 protein. The sample holds approximately 300,000 distinct CDR3 sequences, about 7.3% seen once. Here the sequenced sample was peripheral blood, taken 360 days after TCRalphabeta/CD19-depleted stem cell transplant. This chain links TRBV6-5 with TRBJ2-7; no reliable D call. This TCR derives from a female patient aged 2-10 years who had a stem cell transplant for Fanconi anemia, so the T cells may come from the graft donor. CDR3 DNA: TGTGCCAGCAGTTACTCGATGTTTAGCTACGAGCAGTACTTC. This codes for CASSYSMFSYEQYF.